Following are 27 T cell receptor beta chains from one sample sequenced in a study of cytomegalovirus exposure and HLA in healthy donors. A multiplex PCR was run with 60 Vbeta primers and 13 Jbeta primers. Profiling relied on immunoSEQ multiplex PCR, and the TCRdb table lists in-frame clones only, not all of them. The sample comprises 150,000 or so clones, roughly 86% of which are singletons, and around 3% rests with the top ten. Material: PBMCs. The receptors originated from a man younger than 30 in good health and CMV-seropositive.

J is TRBJ2-1 and V is TRBV28; weak D call: TRBD1 (5 bases). V gave up 6 bases and J gave up 12 bases, with 12 bases separating them. The CDR3 spans 11 residues. The V gene's germline CDR1 is MDHEN and CDR2 SYDVKM. Here the CDR3 DNA reads TGTGCCAGCAGGCTGACAGTAGGGCAGTTCTTC. Translated: CASRLTVGQFF.

The rearrangement links TRBV11-2 to TRBJ2-7; D perhaps matches TRBD1 (6 bases). The CDR3 sequence is 14 residues long. The germline gives CDR1 SGHAT, CDR2 FQNNGV. Trimming cost V 2 bases and J 3 bases, with 11 bases left between them. CDR3 residues: CASSLIGQSYEQYF. CDR3 bases: TGTGCCAGCAGCTTAATCGGACAGAGCTACGAGCAGTACTTC.

The J gene is TRBJ1-3, the V gene TRBV5-1; 7 bases line up with TRBD1. The CDR3 totals 15 residues. Per the germline V gene, CDR1 is SGHRS and CDR2 is YFSETQ. V lost 0 bases to trimming and J lost 0 bases; unmatched junction nucleotides: 0. The CDR3 DNA is TGCGCCAGCAGCTTGGGGGACAGCTCTGGAAACACCATATATTTT. The encoded protein is CASSLGDSSGNTIYF.

This clone was counted once. The chain employs TRBV6-6 and TRBJ2-2; D is uncertain. V lost 6 bases and J lost 2, with 7 bases in between. This CDR3 has 13 amino acids. From germline, CDR1 is MNHNY and CDR2 SVGAGI (reference sequence). CDR3 coding DNA: TGTGCCAGCAGACTCCTTAACACCGGGGAGCTGTTTTTT. This encodes CASRLLNTGELFF.

The chain employs TRBV4-1 and TRBJ2-1; TRBD1 matches at 9 bases. CDR3 length equals 15 residues. The ends lost 1 base at V and 4 bases at J; junction bases unmatched: 2. CDR1 and CDR2 from the germline V gene are MGHRA and YSYEKL. The CDR3 sequence: CASSQGTGEYNEQFF. CDR3 sequence (DNA): TGCGCCAGCAGCCAAGGGACAGGGGAATACAATGAGCAGTTCTTC.

This chain links TRBV7-9 with TRBJ1-2; 7 bases are shared with TRBD1. CDR1 and CDR2 (germline): SEHNR, FQNEAQ (reference sequence). V shed 2 bases and J 4 bases; nucleotides not matched to a gene: 7. The length of the CDR3 is 15 residues. Written as DNA, the CDR3 is TGTGCCAGCAGCTTACCCGGACAGGAACTCTATGGCTACACCTTC. Translated: CASSLPGQELYGYTF.

This chain joins TRBV19 and TRBJ1-1; 7 nucleotides line up with TRBD1. The V segment lost 4 bases and the J segment 6 bases; nucleotides outside the gene matches: 11. Germline lookup yields CDR1 LNHDA and CDR2 SQIVND (reference sequence). The CDR3 totals 15 residues. The CDR3 region is CASSKPSTGRSEAFF. The CDR3 coding sequence is TGTGCCAGTAGTAAACCTTCGACAGGGAGGTCTGAAGCTTTCTTT.

The chain links TRBV30 to TRBJ2-1, with 12 bases identical to TRBD2. V lost 5 bases, J lost 6 bases, and 8 bases stayed unmatched. Germline CDR1 reads GTSNPN; CDR2 reads SVGIG (reference sequence). The CDR3 covers 15 residues. The CDR3 sequence is CAWGRSSGRANEQFF. CDR3 sequence (DNA): TGTGCCTGGGGTCGCTCTAGCGGGAGGGCCAATGAGCAGTTCTTC.

J is TRBJ2-5 and V is TRBV7-2, with 9 bases fitting TRBD2. CDR3 length: 16 residues. Looked up from germline, CDR1 is SGHTA and CDR2 is FQGNSA. V lost 3 bases to trimming and J lost 5 bases; unmatched junction nucleotides: 10. This CDR3 reads CASSFVAGVPRETQYF. The CDR3 nucleotides read TGTGCCAGCAGCTTCGTAGCGGGAGTCCCCAGGGAGACCCAGTACTTC.

The chain links TRBV29-1 to TRBJ1-2; the match to TRBD1 covers 9 bases. The CDR3 totals 16 residues. Germline V gene sequence: CDR1 SQVTM, CDR2 ANQGSEA. V shed 7 bases, J shed 2 bases, and the junction held 14 bases outside the gene matches. Here the CDR3 reads CSASRRTGALNYGYTF. The CDR3 DNA reads TGCAGCGCCTCACGTCGGACAGGGGCACTGAACTATGGCTACACCTTC. Variable domain in full (rest from reference TRBV29-1 and TRBJ1-2): SAVISQKPSRDICQRGTSLTIQCQVDSQVTMMFWYRQQPGQSLTLIATANQGSEATYESGFVIDKFPISRPNLTFSTLTVSNMSPEDSSIYLCSASRRTGALNYGYTFGSGTRLTVV.

V usage is TRBV6-1 and J usage is TRBJ2-7, with a possible D match to TRBD1 (5 bases). This CDR3 has 15 residues. Trimming pared 7 bases from V and 3 bases from J, leaving 19 bases between. Germline CDR1 and CDR2: MNHNS and SASEGT. The CDR3 is CASMGLERGIYEQYF. DNA of the CDR3: TGTGCCAGCATGGGGCTCGAGCGAGGCATCTACGAGCAGTACTTC.

This chain uses TRBV28 with TRBJ2-3; TRBD2 matches at 7 bases. The CDR3 length is 12 residues. The V segment lost 11 bases and the J segment 0 bases; nucleotides outside the gene matches: 2. Per the germline V gene, CDR1 is MDHEN and CDR2 is SYDVKM. This CDR3 is CAVGGSTDTQYF. As DNA, the CDR3 is TGTGCCGTCGGGGGGAGCACAGATACGCAGTATTTT.

The chain uses TRBV25-1 and TRBJ2-7, with 12 bases fitting TRBD2. This CDR3 contains 15 residues. CDR1 MGHDK and CDR2 SYGVNS come from the germline V gene. J gave up 3 bases and V 3 bases, and 3 bases lay outside the gene matches. The CDR3 loop is CASSEGLAGHYEQYF. In DNA, the CDR3 is TGTGCCAGCAGTGAGGGACTAGCGGGCCACTACGAGCAGTACTTC.

V is TRBV6-5 and J is TRBJ2-7; maybe TRBD1 (6 bases). There are 14 residues in the CDR3. The germline V gene encodes CDR1 MNHEY and CDR2 SVGAGI. Trimming took off 0 bases at V and 2 bases at J, with 8 bases between the two ends. The CDR3 here is CASSYSQGPYEQYF. As DNA, the CDR3 is TGTGCCAGCAGTTACTCGCAGGGGCCCTACGAGCAGTACTTC.

This clone has only a few counts. This chain uses TRBV7-9 with TRBJ2-1; D may be TRBD2 (6 bases). The CDR3 sequence is 16 residues long. V was pared by 4 bases and J by 6 bases, with 19 bases between. CDR1 and CDR2 from the germline V gene are SEHNR and FQNEAQ (reference sequence). CDR3 sequence (DNA): TGTGCCAGCAGCTCCTCTGGGACTCGCCTAGGCAATGAGCAGTTCTTC. It encodes CASSSSGTRLGNEQFF. Looking up the rest from reference TRBV7-9 and TRBJ2-1 gives the full variable domain: DTGVSQNPRHKITKRGQNVTFRCDPISEHNRLYWYRQTLGQGPEFLTYFQNEAQLEKSRLLSDRFSAERPKGSFSTLEIQRTEQGDSAMYLCASSSSGTRLGNEQFFGPGTRLTVL.

The J gene is TRBJ2-3, the V gene TRBV12-5; 7 bases fit TRBD1. Looked up from germline, CDR1 is LGHNT and CDR2 is FRNRAP. This CDR3 comprises 15 residues. The ends lost 2 bases at V and 11 bases at J; junction bases unmatched: 13. The CDR3 reads CASGLIQGIIRGQYF. The CDR3, as DNA: TGTGCTAGTGGTTTGATACAGGGGATTATCAGAGGGCAGTATTTT.

The rearrangement joins TRBV7-9 to TRBJ2-2; D call uncertain. The CDR3 runs 13 residues. Germline lookup yields CDR1 SEHNR and CDR2 FQNEAQ (reference sequence). V was shortened by 1 base and J by 4 bases, with 4 bases between the two germline ends. The CDR3 is CASSLDTTGELFF. CDR3 nucleotide sequence: TGTGCCAGCAGCTTAGACACCACCGGGGAGCTGTTTTTT.

This clone has a single count. The rearrangement joins TRBV7-9 to TRBJ2-1; D gene uncertain. The CDR3 is 15 residues long. V gave up 5 bases and J gave up 4 bases, with 15 bases separating them. Germline CDR1 and CDR2: SEHNR and FQNEAQ (reference sequence). CDR3 amino acids: CASSTWASSYNEQFF. CDR3 sequence (DNA): TGTGCCAGCAGCACCTGGGCCTCTTCATACAATGAGCAGTTCTTC.

V and J are TRBV28 and TRBJ2-3, with D possibly being TRBD2 (6 bases). Germline CDR1 MDHEN, CDR2 SYDVKM. Trimming removed 5 bases from V and 5 bases from J, with 14 bases in between. This CDR3 contains 14 residues. For the CDR3, the DNA is TGTGCCAGCAGTCTATCGCCGGGACTAGATACGCAGTATTTT. As protein: CASSLSPGLDTQYF. Supplemented by reference TRBV28 and TRBJ2-3, the full variable domain reads DVKVTQSSRYLVKRTGEKVFLECVQDMDHENMFWYRQDPGLGLRLIYFSYDVKMKEKGDIPEGYSVSREKKERFSLILESASTNQTSMYLCASSLSPGLDTQYFGPGTRLTVL.

In its sample, this clone was seen once. The chain has TRBV9 and TRBJ1-5; D unresolved. V dropped 0 bases and J dropped 4 bases, with 8 bases sitting between them. The CDR3 length is 14 residues. Germline assignment: CDR1 SGDLS and CDR2 YYNGEE. CDR3 DNA sequence: TGTGCCAGCAGCGTAGGGTCTACTAATCAGCCCCAGCATTTT. The encoded protein is CASSVGSTNQPQHF.

In this sample, this clone turned up once. In DNA, the CDR3 is TGCGCCAGCAGTGAAGTCGGTCGGGGGACAGGGCCGTACAATCAGCCCCAGCATTTT. Residues: CASSEVGRGTGPYNQPQHF. The genes are TRBV10-2 and TRBJ1-5; 9 nucleotides agree with TRBD1. The CDR3 totals 19 residues. CDR1 and CDR2 (germline): WSHSY, SAAADI. V was clipped by 3 bases and J by 3 bases; unmatched bases: 15.

This clone was picked up a small number of times. V gene TRBV28 combines with J gene TRBJ2-5; the D gene is possibly TRBD1 (6 bases). The V end lost 3 bases, the J end lost 2 bases, and 10 bases lay between the germline ends. The CDR3 loop spans 14 amino acids. The V gene's germline CDR1 is MDHEN and CDR2 SYDVKM. The CDR3 sequence: CASSFRQAQETQYF. The CDR3 DNA reads as TGTGCCAGCAGTTTCAGACAGGCTCAAGAGACCCAGTACTTC.

The rearrangement uses TRBV7-2 and TRBJ2-5; D is perhaps TRBD1 (6 bases). This CDR3 contains 17 residues. Trimming cost V 3 bases and J 4 bases, with 21 bases left between them. Germline V gene sequence: CDR1 SGHTA, CDR2 FQGNSA. The DNA for the CDR3 is TGTGCCAGCAGCTTTTCCAGGGGATTACCTTTGGGAGAGACCCAGTACTTC. Its protein product is CASSFSRGLPLGETQYF.

About this clone itself: This CDR3 is also generated by other DNA sequences in the sample. This rearrangement joins TRBV29-1 to TRBJ2-2; TRBD1 agrees at 9 bases. The J segment lost 2 bases and the V segment lost 6 bases, leaving 1 base of the junction unmatched. CDR1 and CDR2 (germline): SQVTM, ANQGSEA. The CDR3 consists of 13 residues. CDR3 DNA sequence: TGCAGCGTGGGACAGGGTAACACCGGGGAGCTGTTTTTT. It encodes CSVGQGNTGELFF.

The chain couples TRBV4-1 to TRBJ2-5; a possible D gene is TRBD1 (6 bases). The CDR3 consists of 14 residues. The germline V and J ends were trimmed by 3 bases and 2 bases, with 10 bases remaining between them. CDR1 and CDR2 (germline): MGHRA, YSYEKL. As DNA, the CDR3 is TGCGCCAGCAGCCACCAGGGGTGGCAAGAGACCCAGTACTTC. Translated, it gives CASSHQGWQETQYF.

A note on this clone: One end of the junction does not line up with germline, which may come from a read error. The V gene is TRBV30, the J gene TRBJ2-7; maybe TRBD2 (6 bases). The CDR3 totals 13 residues. The germline CDR1 and CDR2 sequences are GTSNPN and SVGIG (reference sequence). The CDR3 loop is CAWGAEGLYEQHF. CDR3 nucleotides: TGTGCCTGGGGAGCGGAGGGACTCTACGAGCAGCACTTC.

This clone occurred a few times. This chain links TRBV28 with TRBJ1-5; 7 bases agree with TRBD1. CDR3 length: 16 amino acids. The germline V gene encodes CDR1 MDHEN and CDR2 SYDVKM. With 4 bases clipped from V and 0 bases from J, the junction kept 6 bases outside the gene matches. CDR3 region: CASSSPQGLSNQPQHF. The CDR3, as DNA: TGTGCCAGCAGTTCTCCACAGGGGCTTAGCAATCAGCCCCAGCATTTT.